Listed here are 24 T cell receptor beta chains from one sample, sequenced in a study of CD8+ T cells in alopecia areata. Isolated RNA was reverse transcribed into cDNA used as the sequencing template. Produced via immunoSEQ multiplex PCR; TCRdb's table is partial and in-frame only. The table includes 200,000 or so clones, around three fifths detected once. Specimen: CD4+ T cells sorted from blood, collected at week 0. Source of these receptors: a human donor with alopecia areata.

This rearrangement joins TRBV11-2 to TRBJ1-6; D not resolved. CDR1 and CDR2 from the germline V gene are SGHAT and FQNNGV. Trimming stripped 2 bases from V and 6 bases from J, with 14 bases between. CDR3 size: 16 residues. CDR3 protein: CASSLHGGGSNSPLHF. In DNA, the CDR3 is TGTGCCAGCAGCTTACACGGCGGAGGATCTAATTCACCCCTCCACTTT. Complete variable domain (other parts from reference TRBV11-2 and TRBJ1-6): EAGVAQSPRYKIIEKRQSVAFWCNPISGHATLYWYQQILGQGPKLLIQFQNNGVVDDSQLPKDRFSAERLKGVDSTLKIQPAKLEDSAVYLCASSLHGGGSNSPLHFGNGTRLTVT.

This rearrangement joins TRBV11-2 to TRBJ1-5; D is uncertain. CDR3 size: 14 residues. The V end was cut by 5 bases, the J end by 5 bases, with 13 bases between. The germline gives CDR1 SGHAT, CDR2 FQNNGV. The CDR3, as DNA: TGTGCCAGCAGCCCCACTCTAGGGCATCAGCCCCAGCATTTT. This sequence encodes CASSPTLGHQPQHF.

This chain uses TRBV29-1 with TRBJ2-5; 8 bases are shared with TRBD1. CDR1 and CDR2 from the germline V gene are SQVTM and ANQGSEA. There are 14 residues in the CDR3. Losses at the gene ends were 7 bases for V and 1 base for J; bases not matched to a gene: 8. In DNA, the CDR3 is TGCAGCGCTCACCGAGGGACAGGCCAAGAGACCCAGTACTTC. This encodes CSAHRGTGQETQYF.

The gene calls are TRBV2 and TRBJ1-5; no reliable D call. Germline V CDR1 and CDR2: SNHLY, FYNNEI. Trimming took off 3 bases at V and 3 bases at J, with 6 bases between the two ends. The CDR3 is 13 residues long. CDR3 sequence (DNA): TGTGCCAGCAGTGACGACCACAATCAGCCCCAGCATTTT. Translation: CASSDDHNQPQHF.

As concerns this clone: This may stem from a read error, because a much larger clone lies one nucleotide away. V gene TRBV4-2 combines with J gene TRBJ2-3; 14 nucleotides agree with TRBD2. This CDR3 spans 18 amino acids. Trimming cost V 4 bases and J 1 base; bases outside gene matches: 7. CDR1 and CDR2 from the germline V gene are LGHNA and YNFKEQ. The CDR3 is CASSRSGLAGGGTDTQYF. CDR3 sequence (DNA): TGTGCCAGCAGCCGGTCAGGACTAGCGGGAGGCGGCACAGATACGCAGTATTTT.

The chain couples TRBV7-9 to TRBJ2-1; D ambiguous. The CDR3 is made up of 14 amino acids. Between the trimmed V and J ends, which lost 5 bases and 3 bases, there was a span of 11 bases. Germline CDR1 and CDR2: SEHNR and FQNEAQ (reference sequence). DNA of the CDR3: TGTGCCAGCAGCCGACCGGCGGACTACAATGAGCAGTTCTTC. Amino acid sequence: CASSRPADYNEQFF.

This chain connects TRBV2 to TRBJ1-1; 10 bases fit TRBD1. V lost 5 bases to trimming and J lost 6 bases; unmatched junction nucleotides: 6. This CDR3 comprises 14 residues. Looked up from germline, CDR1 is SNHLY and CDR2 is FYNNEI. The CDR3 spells CASSRDRGTPEAFF. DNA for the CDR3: TGTGCCAGCAGTAGGGACAGGGGAACCCCTGAAGCTTTCTTT.

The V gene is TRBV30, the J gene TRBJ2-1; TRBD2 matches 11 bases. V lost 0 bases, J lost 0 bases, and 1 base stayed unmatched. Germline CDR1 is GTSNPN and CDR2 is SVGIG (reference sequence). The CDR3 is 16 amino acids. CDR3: CAWSVLAGASYNEQFF. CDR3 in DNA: TGTGCCTGGAGTGTACTAGCGGGAGCCTCCTACAATGAGCAGTTCTTC.

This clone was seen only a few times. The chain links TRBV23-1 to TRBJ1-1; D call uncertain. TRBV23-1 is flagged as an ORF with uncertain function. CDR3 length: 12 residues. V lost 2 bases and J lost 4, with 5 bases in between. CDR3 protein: CASSQPATEAFF. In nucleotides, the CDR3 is TGCGCCAGCAGTCAACCAGCCACTGAAGCTTTCTTT.

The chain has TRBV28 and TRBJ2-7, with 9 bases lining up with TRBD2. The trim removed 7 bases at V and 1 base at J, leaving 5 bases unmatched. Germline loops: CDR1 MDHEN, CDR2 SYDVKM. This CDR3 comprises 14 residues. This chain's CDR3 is CASISSGSSYEQYF. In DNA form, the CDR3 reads TGTGCCAGCATCAGTAGCGGGAGTTCCTACGAGCAGTACTTC. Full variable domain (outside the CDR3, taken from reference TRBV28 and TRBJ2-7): DVKVTQSSRYLVKRTGEKVFLECVQDMDHENMFWYRQDPGLGLRLIYFSYDVKMKEKGDIPEGYSVSREKKERFSLILESASTNQTSMYLCASISSGSSYEQYFGPGTRLTVT.

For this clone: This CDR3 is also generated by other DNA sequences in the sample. CDR3 DNA: TGTGCCTGGAGTTGGGGGGTGAATAACGAGCAGTACTTC. It translates to CAWSWGVNNEQYF. The rearrangement uses TRBV30 and TRBJ2-7, with D perhaps matching TRBD2 (6 bases). V lost 2 bases, J lost 5 bases, and 13 bases lay in between. The CDR3 length is 13 residues. Germline V gene data show CDR1 as GTSNPN and CDR2 as SVGIG (reference sequence). Supplemented by reference TRBV30 and TRBJ2-7, the full variable domain reads SQTIHQWPATLVQPVGSPLSLECTVEGTSNPNLYWYRQAAGRGLQLLFYSVGIGQISSEVPQNLSASRPQDRQFILSSKKLLLSDSGFYLCAWSWGVNNEQYFGPGTRLTVT.

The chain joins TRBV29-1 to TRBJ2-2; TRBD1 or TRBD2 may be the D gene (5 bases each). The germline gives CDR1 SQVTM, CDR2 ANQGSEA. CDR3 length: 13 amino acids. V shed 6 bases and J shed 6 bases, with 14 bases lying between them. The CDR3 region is CSVIKGTSGELFF. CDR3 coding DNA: TGCAGCGTCATAAAGGGGACCTCCGGGGAGCTGTTTTTT.

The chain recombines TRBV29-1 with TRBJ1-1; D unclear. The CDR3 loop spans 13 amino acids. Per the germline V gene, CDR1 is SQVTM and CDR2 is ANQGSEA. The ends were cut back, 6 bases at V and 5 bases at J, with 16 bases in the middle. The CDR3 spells CSVGPFRETEAFF. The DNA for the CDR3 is TGCAGCGTGGGCCCATTCCGTGAGACTGAAGCTTTCTTT.

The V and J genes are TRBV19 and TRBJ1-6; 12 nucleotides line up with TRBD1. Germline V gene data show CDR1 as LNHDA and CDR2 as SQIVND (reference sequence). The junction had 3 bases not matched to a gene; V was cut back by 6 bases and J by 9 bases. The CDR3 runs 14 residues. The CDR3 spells CASSGTGGGSPLHF. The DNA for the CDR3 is TGTGCCAGTAGCGGGACAGGGGGCGGTTCACCCCTCCACTTT.

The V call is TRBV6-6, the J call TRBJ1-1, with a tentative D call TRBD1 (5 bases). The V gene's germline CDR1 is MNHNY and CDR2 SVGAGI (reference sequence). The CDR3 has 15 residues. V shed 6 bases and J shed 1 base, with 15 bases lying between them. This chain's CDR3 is CASRGRERGNTEAFF. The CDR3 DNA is TGTGCCAGCAGAGGCAGGGAAAGAGGGAACACTGAAGCTTTCTTT.

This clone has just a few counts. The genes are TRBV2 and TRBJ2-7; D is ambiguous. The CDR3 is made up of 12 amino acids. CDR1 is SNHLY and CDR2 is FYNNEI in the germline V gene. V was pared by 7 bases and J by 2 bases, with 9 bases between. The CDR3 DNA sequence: TGTGCCAGCAACGGGCAGACCTACGAGCAGTACTTC. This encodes CASNGQTYEQYF.

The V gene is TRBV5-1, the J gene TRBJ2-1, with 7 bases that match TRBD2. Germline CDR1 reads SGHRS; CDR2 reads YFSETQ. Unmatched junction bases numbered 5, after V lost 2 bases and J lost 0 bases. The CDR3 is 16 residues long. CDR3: CASSFGAGSSYNEQFF. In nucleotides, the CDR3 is TGCGCCAGCAGCTTCGGAGCGGGGAGCTCCTACAATGAGCAGTTCTTC.

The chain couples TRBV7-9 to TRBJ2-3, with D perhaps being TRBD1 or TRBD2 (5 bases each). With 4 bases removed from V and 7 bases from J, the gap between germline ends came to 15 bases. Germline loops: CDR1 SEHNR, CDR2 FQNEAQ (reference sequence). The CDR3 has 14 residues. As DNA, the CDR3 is TGTGCCAGCAGCTCACTGTTTGGGGGAAATACGCAGTATTTT. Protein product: CASSSLFGGNTQYF.

CDR3 sequence: CASGTYLDASAQETQYF. Here the CDR3 DNA reads TGTGCCAGCGGGACGTATTTGGACGCCTCTGCCCAAGAGACCCAGTACTTC. This chain uses TRBV27 with TRBJ2-5; D possibly matches TRBD1 or TRBD2 (5 bases each). V was shortened by 8 bases and J by 1 base, with 23 bases between the two germline ends. CDR1 is MNHEY and CDR2 is SMNVEV in the germline V gene (reference sequence). CDR3 length: 17 amino acids.

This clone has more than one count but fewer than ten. CDR3 in amino acids: CSVMRHLSRTEAFF. The DNA of the CDR3 is TGCAGCGTGATGAGACACCTTTCCCGGACTGAAGCTTTCTTT. The chain recombines TRBV29-1 with TRBJ1-1; the D is unclear. From germline, CDR1 is SQVTM and CDR2 ANQGSEA. The CDR3 loop spans 14 amino acids. V was clipped by 6 bases and J by 5 bases, with 19 bases between them.

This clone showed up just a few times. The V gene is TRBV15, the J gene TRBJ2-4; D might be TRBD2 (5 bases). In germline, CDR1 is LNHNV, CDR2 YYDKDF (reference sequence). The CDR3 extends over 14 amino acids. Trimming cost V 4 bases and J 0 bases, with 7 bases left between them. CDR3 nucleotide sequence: TGTGCCACCAGCACGGGGTTAGCCAAAAACATTCAGTACTTC. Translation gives CATSTGLAKNIQYF. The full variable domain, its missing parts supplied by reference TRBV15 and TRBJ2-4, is DAMVIQNPRYQVTQFGKPVTLSCSQTLNHNVMYWYQQKSSQAPKLLFHYYDKDFNNEADTPDNFQSRRPNTSFCFLDIRSPGLGDTAMYLCATSTGLAKNIQYFGAGTRLSVL.

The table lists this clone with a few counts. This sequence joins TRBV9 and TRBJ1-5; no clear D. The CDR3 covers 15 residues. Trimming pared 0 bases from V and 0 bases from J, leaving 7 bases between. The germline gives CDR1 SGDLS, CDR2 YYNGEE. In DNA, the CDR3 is TGTGCCAGCAGCGTAGGGCAGTATAGCAATCAGCCCCAGCATTTT. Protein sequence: CASSVGQYSNQPQHF.

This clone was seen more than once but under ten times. In nucleotides, the CDR3 is TGCAGCGTTGAATCCGGACAGTTCTCTGGGGCCAACGTCCTGACTTTC. The encoded protein is CSVESGQFSGANVLTF. This rearrangement joins TRBV29-1 to TRBJ2-6; a possible D gene is TRBD1 (6 bases). CDR1 and CDR2 from the germline V gene are SQVTM and ANQGSEA. Between the trimmed V and J ends, which lost 2 bases and 0 bases, there was a span of 11 bases. This CDR3 is built from 16 residues. The full variable domain, its missing parts supplied by reference TRBV29-1 and TRBJ2-6, is SAVISQKPSRDICQRGTSLTIQCQVDSQVTMMFWYRQQPGQSLTLIATANQGSEATYESGFVIDKFPISRPNLTFSTLTVSNMSPEDSSIYLCSVESGQFSGANVLTFGAGSRLTVL.

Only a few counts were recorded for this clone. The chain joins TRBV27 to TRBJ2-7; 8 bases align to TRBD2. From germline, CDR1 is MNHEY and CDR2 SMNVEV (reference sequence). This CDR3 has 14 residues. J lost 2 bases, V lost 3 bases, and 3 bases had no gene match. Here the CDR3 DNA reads TGTGCCAGCAGTTTGACCGGGAGGGCCTACGAGCAGTACTTC. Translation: CASSLTGRAYEQYF.